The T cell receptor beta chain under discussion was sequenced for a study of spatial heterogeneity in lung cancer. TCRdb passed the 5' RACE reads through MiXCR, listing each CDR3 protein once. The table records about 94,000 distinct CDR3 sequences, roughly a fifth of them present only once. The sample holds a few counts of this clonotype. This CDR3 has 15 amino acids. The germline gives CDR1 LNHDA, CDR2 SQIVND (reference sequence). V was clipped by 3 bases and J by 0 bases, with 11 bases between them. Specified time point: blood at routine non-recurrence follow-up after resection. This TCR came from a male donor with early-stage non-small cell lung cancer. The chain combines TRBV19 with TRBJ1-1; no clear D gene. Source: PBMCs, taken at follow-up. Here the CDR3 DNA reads TGTGCCAGTAGTATGGCGGCGGCGATGAACACTGAAGCTTTCTTT. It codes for CASSMAAAMNTEAFF.